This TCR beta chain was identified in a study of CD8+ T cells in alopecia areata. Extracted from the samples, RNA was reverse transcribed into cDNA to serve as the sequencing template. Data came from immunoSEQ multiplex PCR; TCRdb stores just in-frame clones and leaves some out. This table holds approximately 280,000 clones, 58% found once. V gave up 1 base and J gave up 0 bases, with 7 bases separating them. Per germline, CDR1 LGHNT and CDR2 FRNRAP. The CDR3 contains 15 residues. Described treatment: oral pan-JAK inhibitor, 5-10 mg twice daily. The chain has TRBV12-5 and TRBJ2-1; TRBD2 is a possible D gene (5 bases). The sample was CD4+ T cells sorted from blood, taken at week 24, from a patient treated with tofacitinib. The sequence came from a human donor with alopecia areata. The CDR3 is CASGLERSSYNEQFF. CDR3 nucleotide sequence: TGTGCTAGTGGTTTGGAGCGGAGCTCCTACAATGAGCAGTTCTTC.